These T cell receptor beta chains were read from a single sample in a study of blood T cell repertoires in COVID-19. Some clones are missing from TCRdb's copy, which holds only in-frame ones; the method was immunoSEQ multiplex PCR. The sample has hundreds of thousands of clones, around 87% seen once. Sample: PBMCs or T cells enriched from blood (not recorded which). These receptors all stem from a man aged 18 to 29 who had recovered from COVID-19. CDR3s include the opening cysteine and the closing phenylalanine or tryptophan. D genes are given only for firm matches. For some rows the clone size is stated as once, few or many, or as a class when expanded; others skip it.

d_call: .; clone_size: .; j_call: TRBJ2-1; v_call: TRBV27; cdr3_aa: CASSSSSYNEQFF; cdr3_nt: TGTGCCAGCAGTTCGAGCTCCTACAATGAGCAGTTCTTC
d_call: .; clone_size: .; j_call: TRBJ2-7; v_call: TRBV24-1; cdr3_aa: CATQGRFESEQYF; cdr3_nt: TGTGCCACACAGGGGAGGTTTGAGTCCGAGCAGTACTTC
d_call: TRBD1; clone_size: .; j_call: TRBJ1-3; v_call: TRBV7-3; cdr3_aa: CASSPGQGNTIYF; cdr3_nt: TGTGCCAGCAGCCCGGGACAGGGAAACACCATATATTTT
d_call: .; clone_size: .; j_call: TRBJ1-5; v_call: TRBV5-8; cdr3_aa: CASSLVVQSGNQPQHF; cdr3_nt: TGTGCCAGCAGCTTGGTAGTGCAGTCGGGGAATCAGCCCCAGCATTTT
d_call: TRBD1; clone_size: .; j_call: TRBJ2-7; v_call: TRBV25-1; cdr3_aa: CASSDPGQGYEQYF; cdr3_nt: TGTGCCAGCAGTGACCCCGGACAGGGCTACGAGCAGTACTTC
d_call: TRBD1; clone_size: .; j_call: TRBJ2-5; v_call: TRBV30; cdr3_aa: CAWSPRTGETQYF; cdr3_nt: TGTGCCTGGAGCCCCCGGACAGGAGAGACCCAGTACTTC
d_call: .; clone_size: .; j_call: TRBJ1-2; v_call: TRBV4-1; cdr3_aa: CASSQDPTGLNGYTF; cdr3_nt: TGCGCCAGCAGCCAAGACCCTACAGGGCTAAACGGCTACACCTTC
d_call: TRBD1; clone_size: .; j_call: TRBJ2-3; v_call: TRBV6-5; cdr3_aa: CASSRQGAITDTQYF; cdr3_nt: TGTGCCAGCAGTCGACAGGGGGCTATTACAGATACGCAGTATTTT
d_call: .; clone_size: .; j_call: TRBJ2-7; v_call: TRBV15; cdr3_aa: CATSREQGNTYEQYF; cdr3_nt: TGTGCCACCAGCAGAGAACAGGGAAATACCTACGAGCAGTACTTC
d_call: TRBD2; clone_size: .; j_call: TRBJ2-5; v_call: TRBV19; cdr3_aa: CASSIGAGGRGETQYF; cdr3_nt: TGTGCCAGTAGTATAGGAGCGGGAGGACGTGGGGAGACCCAGTACTTC
d_call: .; clone_size: .; j_call: TRBJ1-2; v_call: TRBV7-9; cdr3_aa: CASSFRGGYGYTF; cdr3_nt: TGTGCCAGCAGCTTCAGGGGCGGCTATGGCTACACCTTC
d_call: TRBD2; clone_size: .; j_call: TRBJ2-5; v_call: TRBV28; cdr3_aa: CASRSSGPETQYF; cdr3_nt: TGTGCCAGCCGTTCTAGCGGACCAGAGACCCAGTACTTC
d_call: .; clone_size: .; j_call: TRBJ1-4; v_call: TRBV4-1; cdr3_aa: CASSLGGTQGEKLFF; cdr3_nt: TGCGCCAGCAGCCTGGGGGGGACACAAGGGGAAAAACTGTTTTTT
d_call: .; clone_size: .; j_call: TRBJ2-7; v_call: TRBV7-8; cdr3_aa: CASSQRLTSYEQYF; cdr3_nt: TGTGCCAGCAGCCAAAGACTGACCTCCTACGAGCAGTACTTC
d_call: TRBD1; clone_size: .; j_call: TRBJ2-3; v_call: TRBV9; cdr3_aa: CASSVRQGSSADTQYF; cdr3_nt: TGTGCCAGCAGCGTACGACAGGGAAGTAGCGCAGATACGCAGTATTTT
d_call: .; clone_size: .; j_call: TRBJ2-5; v_call: TRBV29-1; cdr3_aa: CSVEDLQETQYF; cdr3_nt: TGCAGCGTGGAAGACTTACAAGAGACCCAGTACTTC
d_call: TRBD2; clone_size: .; j_call: TRBJ2-1; v_call: TRBV7-6; cdr3_aa: CASSFSGRINNEQFF; cdr3_nt: TGTGCCAGCAGCTTTAGCGGGAGGATAAACAATGAGCAGTTCTTC
d_call: .; clone_size: .; j_call: TRBJ1-1; v_call: TRBV19; cdr3_aa: CASSISLGREAFF; cdr3_nt: TGTGCCAGTAGTATTAGTCTTGGGCGTGAAGCTTTCTTT
d_call: TRBD2; clone_size: .; j_call: TRBJ2-1; v_call: TRBV20-1; cdr3_aa: CSASGLAGLSRGNEQFF; cdr3_nt: TGCAGTGCAAGTGGCCTAGCGGGGCTCTCTCGGGGCAATGAGCAGTTCTTC
d_call: TRBD1; clone_size: .; j_call: TRBJ1-6; v_call: TRBV18; cdr3_aa: CASSPPTRTGGFLRSYNSPLHF; cdr3_nt: TGTGCCAGCTCACCACCGACCCGGACAGGGGGATTCTTAAGGTCCTATAATTCACCCCTCCACTTT
d_call: .; clone_size: .; j_call: TRBJ2-7; v_call: TRBV15; cdr3_aa: CATSRSKGTLDEQYF; cdr3_nt: TGTGCCACCAGCAGATCCAAAGGGACTCTAGACGAGCAGTACTTC
d_call: .; clone_size: .; j_call: TRBJ2-1; v_call: TRBV5-1; cdr3_aa: CASSLGGSNEQFF; cdr3_nt: TGCGCCAGCAGCTTGGGAGGGAGTAATGAGCAGTTCTTC
d_call: .; clone_size: once; j_call: TRBJ2-5; v_call: TRBV27; cdr3_aa: CASRDYKETQYF; cdr3_nt: TGTGCCAGCAGGGACTATAAAGAGACCCAGTACTTC
d_call: .; clone_size: once; j_call: TRBJ1-5; v_call: TRBV28; cdr3_aa: CASSSGGGASNQPQHF; cdr3_nt: TGTGCCAGCAGTTCCGGGGGAGGAGCAAGCAATCAGCCCCAGCATTTT
d_call: .; clone_size: .; j_call: TRBJ2-1; v_call: TRBV2; cdr3_aa: CASMPWTDNEQFF; cdr3_nt: TGTGCCAGCATGCCCTGGACAGACAATGAGCAGTTCTTC
d_call: TRBD2; clone_size: .; j_call: TRBJ2-1; v_call: TRBV7-2; cdr3_aa: CASSLGLAGGLAGEQFF; cdr3_nt: TGTGCCAGCAGCTTAGGATTAGCGGGAGGGTTGGCGGGAGAGCAGTTCTTC
d_call: TRBD1; clone_size: .; j_call: TRBJ1-2; v_call: TRBV14; cdr3_aa: CASSPRGRWGYTF; cdr3_nt: TGTGCCAGCAGCCCCAGGGGGCGTTGGGGCTACACCTTC
d_call: TRBD1; clone_size: .; j_call: TRBJ2-3; v_call: TRBV6-5; cdr3_aa: CASSTRDRGQDTQYF; cdr3_nt: TGTGCCAGCAGTACCCGGGACAGGGGCCAAGATACGCAGTATTTT
d_call: .; clone_size: few; j_call: TRBJ2-7; v_call: TRBV18; cdr3_aa: CASSPGIGGQEQYF; cdr3_nt: TGTGCCAGCTCACCAGGGATCGGAGGCCAAGAGCAGTACTTC
d_call: .; clone_size: .; j_call: TRBJ1-2; v_call: TRBV28; cdr3_aa: CASSLTGPYGYTF; cdr3_nt: TGTGCCAGCAGTTTAACAGGCCCGTATGGCTACACCTTC
d_call: TRBD1; clone_size: .; j_call: TRBJ2-1; v_call: TRBV24-1; cdr3_aa: CATSYWDRGVNSYNEQFF; cdr3_nt: TGTGCCACGAGTTACTGGGACAGGGGAGTAAACTCCTACAATGAGCAGTTCTTC
d_call: .; clone_size: .; j_call: TRBJ1-3; v_call: TRBV10-3; cdr3_aa: CAISESPDSSGNTIYF; cdr3_nt: TGTGCCATCAGTGAGTCCCCAGACTCCTCTGGAAACACCATATATTTT
d_call: TRBD2; clone_size: .; j_call: TRBJ2-1; v_call: TRBV5-4; cdr3_aa: CASSLGSSGKNNEQFF; cdr3_nt: TGTGCCAGCAGCTTAGGTAGTAGCGGGAAAAACAATGAGCAGTTCTTC
d_call: TRBD2; clone_size: .; j_call: TRBJ2-2; v_call: TRBV5-4; cdr3_aa: CASSLAGGTGELFF; cdr3_nt: TGTGCCAGCAGCCTGGCGGGGGGTACCGGGGAGCTGTTTTTT
d_call: .; clone_size: once; j_call: TRBJ1-2; v_call: TRBV27; cdr3_aa: CASSFRDTGYTF; cdr3_nt: TGTGCCAGCAGTTTTCGTGACACCGGCTACACCTTC
d_call: TRBD2; clone_size: .; j_call: TRBJ2-7; v_call: TRBV28; cdr3_aa: CASSFERSGNIEQYF; cdr3_nt: TGTGCCAGCAGTTTCGAGAGGAGCGGGAATATCGAGCAGTACTTC
d_call: TRBD1; clone_size: .; j_call: TRBJ1-2; v_call: TRBV3-1/TRBV3-2; cdr3_aa: CASRETGGRGYTF; cdr3_nt: TGTGCCAGCAGGGAAACAGGGGGACGAGGCTACACCTTC
d_call: .; clone_size: .; j_call: TRBJ1-1; v_call: TRBV3-1/TRBV3-2; cdr3_aa: CASSHKAGDTEAFF; cdr3_nt: TGTGCCAGCAGCCATAAAGCCGGGGACACTGAAGCTTTCTTT
d_call: .; clone_size: .; j_call: TRBJ1-5; v_call: TRBV6-2/TRBV6-3; cdr3_aa: CASSRGSREGQPQHF; cdr3_nt: TGTGCCAGCAGTAGAGGCTCAAGGGAGGGACAGCCCCAGCATTTT
d_call: TRBD2; clone_size: .; j_call: TRBJ2-2; v_call: TRBV28; cdr3_aa: CASSSGGRAGELFF; cdr3_nt: TGTGCCAGCAGCAGCGGGGGCCGTGCCGGGGAGCTGTTTTTT
d_call: .; clone_size: .; j_call: TRBJ1-2; v_call: TRBV11-2; cdr3_aa: CASSAPPGVGYTF; cdr3_nt: TGTGCCAGCAGCGCCCCGCCAGGGGTCGGCTACACCTTC